The next 14 T cell receptor beta chains were all read from a single sample in a study of blood T cells in healthy people across ages. It was with a sample-barcoded 5' primer and a J-beta primer mix that a second PCR of about 7 to 12 cycles was run. TCRdb redid the calling of the 5' RACE reads with MiXCR, one entry per CDR3 protein. The sample holds about 1.8 million distinct CDR3 sequences; 49% are singletons and the top ten take approximately 2.1%. Sequencing input: blood. The receptors shown here come from a woman aged 40 to 50 in good health.

The rearrangement uses TRBV18 and TRBJ2-7, with TRBD2 identical over 9 bases. The J call may be in error: the DNA end matches TRBJ2-5 better. This CDR3 region has 13 residues. Germline CDR1 KGHSH, CDR2 LQKENI. The CDR3 reads CASSAGLAETQYF. CDR3 DNA sequence: TGTGCCAGCTCAGCGGGACTAGCAGAGACCCAGTACTTC.

This clonotype was picked up one time. V usage is TRBV4-3 and J usage is TRBJ1-1, with 8 bases identical to TRBD1. Germline CDR1 LGHNA, CDR2 YSLEER. The CDR3 extends over 15 amino acids. With 4 bases clipped from V and 1 base from J, the junction kept 5 bases outside the gene matches. This CDR3 is CASSRVGQGNTEAFF. The CDR3 DNA follows: TGCGCCAGCAGCCGGGTAGGACAGGGGAACACTGAAGCTTTCTTT.

This chain uses TRBV12-3 or TRBV12-4 with TRBJ2-7; no clear D. Trimming took 0 bases from V and 5 from J, leaving 8 bases between them. This CDR3 contains 13 residues. In DNA form, the CDR3 reads TGTGCCAGCAGTTTAGCCCAGAATCACGAGCAGTACTTC. The encoded protein is CASSLAQNHEQYF.

This clonotype has only a few counts. The rearrangement links TRBV7-9 to TRBJ2-7; maybe TRBD2 (6 bases). Germline CDR1 is SEHNR and CDR2 is FQNEAQ (reference sequence). This CDR3 region has 13 residues. Trimming left V 6 bases short and J 6 bases short, with 15 bases between. CDR3 nucleotide sequence: TGTGCCAGCAGTTTGGCCCTGCGGGGCGAGCAGTACTTC. Amino acids: CASSLALRGEQYF.

In its sample, this clonotype was seen a few times. A read error may produce the germline difference seen at one junction end. The J gene is TRBJ2-1, the V gene TRBV4-3, with 8 bases matching TRBD1. The CDR3 is made up of 16 amino acids. Germline loops: CDR1 LGHNA, CDR2 YSLEER. CDR3 DNA sequence: TGCGCCAGCAGCCAAGATTGGACAGGGTCCTCCAATGAGCAGTTCTTC. Residues: CASSQDWTGSSNEQFF.

The V and J genes are TRBV7-3 and TRBJ1-4; no reliable D call. V lost 1 base and J 1 base, leaving 7 bases between the germline ends. This CDR3 spans 15 amino acids. Germline loops: CDR1 SGHTA, CDR2 FQGTGA. CDR3 protein: CASSLREGTNEKLFF. CDR3 DNA sequence: TGTGCCAGCAGCTTAAGGGAAGGAACTAATGAAAAACTGTTTTTT.

This chain connects TRBV6-2 or TRBV6-3 to TRBJ2-7, with 9 bases identical to TRBD2. The germline gives CDR1 MNHEY, CDR2 SVGEGT. V shed 4 bases and J 0 bases; nucleotides not matched to a gene: 4. The CDR3 runs 15 residues. CDR3 protein: CASSFSGGSSYEQYF. The CDR3 coding sequence is TGTGCCAGCAGTTTCAGCGGGGGGTCCTCCTACGAGCAGTACTTC.

The V and J genes are TRBV2 and TRBJ2-1; 7 bases are a match to TRBD1. There are 14 residues in the CDR3. Trimming took 7 bases from V and 2 from J; bases not matched to a gene: 5. The germline V gene has CDR1 SNHLY and CDR2 FYNNEI. The CDR3 nucleotides read TGTGCCAGCACTGGGGACAGAACCTACAATGAGCAGTTCTTC. This translates into CASTGDRTYNEQFF. Looking up the rest from reference TRBV2 and TRBJ2-1 gives the full variable domain: EPEVTQTPSHQVTQMGQEVILRCVPISNHLYFYWYRQILGQKVEFLVSFYNNEISEKSEIFDDQFSVERPDGSNFTLKIRSTKLEDSAMYFCASTGDRTYNEQFFGPGTRLTVL.

The chain couples TRBV5-1 to TRBJ2-1; D gene uncertain. Germline assignment: CDR1 SGHRS and CDR2 YFSETQ. Trimming cost V 3 bases and J 1 base, with 11 bases left between them. This CDR3 comprises 15 residues. The CDR3 protein is CASSSAGQSYNEQFF. The CDR3 nucleotides read TGCGCCAGCAGCTCCGCTGGCCAATCCTACAATGAGCAGTTCTTC.

This chain connects TRBV15 to TRBJ1-2; tentative D call: TRBD1 (6 bases). There are 15 residues in the CDR3. Germline V gene sequence: CDR1 LNHNV, CDR2 YYDKDF (reference sequence). The V and J ends lost 3 bases and 1 base respectively, with 12 bases between them. The CDR3 protein is CATSRVRTDNYGYTF. The CDR3 DNA reads TGTGCCACCAGCAGGGTCAGGACAGATAACTATGGCTACACCTTC.

This sequence joins TRBV6-5 and TRBJ2-4; 9 bases match TRBD1. This CDR3 comprises 15 residues. Germline CDR1 reads MNHEY; CDR2 reads SVGAGI. With V trimmed by 6 bases and J by 2 bases, 5 bases remained unmatched. CDR3 in DNA: TGTGCCAGCAGAGTGGACAGGGGATCCAAAAACATTCAGTACTTC. Translation: CASRVDRGSKNIQYF.

This clonotype appeared a few times. The chain has TRBV4-2 and TRBJ2-3, with a tentative D call TRBD1 (6 bases). V was pared by 6 bases and J by 5 bases, with 12 bases between. Germline V gene lookup returns CDR1 LGHNA and CDR2 YNFKEQ. The CDR3 extends over 13 amino acids. The CDR3 here is CASRQGIGDTQYF. The CDR3 coding sequence is TGTGCCAGCAGACAGGGAATAGGAGATACGCAGTATTTT.

The rearrangement uses TRBV5-1 and TRBJ2-1, with TRBD1 as a possible D gene (5 bases). The length of the CDR3 is 16 residues. Germline V gene sequence: CDR1 SGHRS, CDR2 YFSETQ. V lost 0 bases and J lost 4, with 14 bases in between. This CDR3 reads CASSLDQGYGYNEQFF. The CDR3 region has the DNA TGCGCCAGCAGCTTGGATCAGGGTTATGGGTACAATGAGCAGTTCTTC.

The rearrangement links TRBV29-1 to TRBJ1-2, with a possible D match to TRBD1 (5 bases). The CDR3 contains 15 residues. Per the germline V gene, CDR1 is SQVTM and CDR2 is ANQGSEA. Trimming took off 5 bases at V and 7 bases at J, with 23 bases between the two ends. In nucleotides, the CDR3 is TGCAGCGTTCAGGTGTCGGCAGGGTCGTTTCGTGGCTACACCTTC. Amino acids: CSVQVSAGSFRGYTF.